Each of the 25 T cell receptor beta chains below was sequenced from the same sample in a study of control samples from healthy donors and cancer patients. Profiling relied on immunoSEQ multiplex PCR, and the TCRdb table lists in-frame clones only, not all of them. The sample lists about 140,000 clones, about 90% seen once, with approximately 2.9% in the top ten. Sequencing input: blood. Receptors were obtained from a man aged 30 to 45 in good health.

J is TRBJ1-5 and V is TRBV10-1, with TRBD1 as a possible D gene (6 bases). Per the germline V gene, CDR1 is WNHNN and CDR2 is SYGVQD (reference sequence). The length of the CDR3 is 13 residues. V lost 3 bases to trimming and J lost 7 bases, with 10 bases between them. The CDR3 protein is CASSDGGTQPQHF. The CDR3 DNA reads TGCGCCAGCAGTGACGGGGGGACACAGCCCCAGCATTTT.

V gene TRBV28 combines with J gene TRBJ1-4; D not certain. CDR1 and CDR2 from the germline V gene are MDHEN and SYDVKM. Trimming pared 4 bases from V and 7 bases from J, leaving 4 bases between. This CDR3 is built from 11 residues. CDR3 nucleotide sequence: TGTGCCAGCAGTTCAAGTGAAAAACTGTTTTTT. Its protein product is CASSSSEKLFF.

This rearrangement joins TRBV7-3 to TRBJ2-1; 11 bases are shared with TRBD2. Germline V gene sequence: CDR1 SGHTA, CDR2 FQGTGA. V lost 5 bases, J lost 3 bases, and 3 bases stayed unmatched. The CDR3 runs 15 residues. This chain's CDR3 is CASSRLAGGYNEQFF. The DNA for the CDR3 is TGTGCCAGCAGCCGCCTAGCGGGGGGCTACAATGAGCAGTTCTTC.

Here the CDR3 DNA reads TGCGCCAGCAGCTTGCCCGGACGCAATGAGCAGTTCTTC. It is translated as CASSLPGRNEQFF. The rearrangement uses TRBV5-1 and TRBJ2-1, with unresolved D. This CDR3 spans 13 amino acids. Trimming cost V 1 base and J 6 bases, with 8 bases left between them. Germline V gene sequence: CDR1 SGHRS, CDR2 YFSETQ.

In this sample, this clone turned up a few times. The chain couples TRBV14 to TRBJ1-3; the D is unclear. The CDR3 runs 17 residues. V dropped 4 bases and J dropped 0 bases, with 16 bases sitting between them. Germline V gene lookup returns CDR1 SGHDN and CDR2 FVKESK. The CDR3 DNA sequence: TGTGCCAGCAGCCGAATATCGGGGTTCAGCTCTGGAAACACCATATATTTT. Protein sequence: CASSRISGFSSGNTIYF.

The J gene is TRBJ1-2, the V gene TRBV6-1; D is possibly TRBD1 (5 bases). The CDR3 covers 13 residues. The germline V and J ends were trimmed by 1 base and 7 bases, with 10 bases remaining between them. The germline CDR1 and CDR2 sequences are MNHNS and SASEGT. The CDR3 coding sequence is TGTGCCAGCAGTGAAGTGAGGGGATCTGGCTACACCTTC. Its protein is CASSEVRGSGYTF.

The chain links TRBV5-1 to TRBJ2-3; unclear D gene. V lost 4 bases, J lost 6 bases, and 15 bases lay in between. This CDR3 is 14 amino acids long. Looked up from germline, CDR1 is SGHRS and CDR2 is YFSETQ. CDR3 nucleotides: TGCGCCAGCAGCCCTCTAACCAATCAGGATACGCAGTATTTT. The encoded protein is CASSPLTNQDTQYF.

The chain links TRBV29-1 to TRBJ1-3, with D hard to call. This CDR3 comprises 13 residues. Between the trimmed V and J ends, which lost 7 bases and 4 bases, there was a span of 14 bases. Germline CDR1 is SQVTM and CDR2 is ANQGSEA. CDR3 loop: CSAVGGSGNTIYF. CDR3 coding DNA: TGCAGCGCCGTGGGAGGGTCAGGAAACACCATATATTTT. Variable domain in full (rest from reference TRBV29-1 and TRBJ1-3): SAVISQKPSRDICQRGTSLTIQCQVDSQVTMMFWYRQQPGQSLTLIATANQGSEATYESGFVIDKFPISRPNLTFSTLTVSNMSPEDSSIYLCSAVGGSGNTIYFGEGSWLTVV.

This clone has only one observation. V is TRBV4-1 and J is TRBJ2-7; D gene uncertain. The CDR3 is made up of 14 amino acids. In germline, CDR1 is MGHRA, CDR2 YSYEKL. Trimming took 4 bases from V and 3 from J, leaving 13 bases between them. The CDR3 DNA is TGCGCCAGCAGCCTTAGCCTGGAAATCTACGAGCAGTACTTC. Residues: CASSLSLEIYEQYF.

The V gene is TRBV6-6, the J gene TRBJ2-3; 11 nucleotides match TRBD1. This CDR3 has 18 residues. Germline V CDR1 and CDR2: MNHNY, SVGAGI (reference sequence). The V and J ends lost 5 bases and 4 bases, in that order; junction bases with no gene match: 14. The CDR3 DNA is TGTGCCAGCAGTCCCAGGACAGGGGGCACACACATGGCAGATACGCAGTATTTT. This gives the protein CASSPRTGGTHMADTQYF.

The chain links TRBV9 to TRBJ2-1; no firm D call. The V gene's germline CDR1 is SGDLS and CDR2 YYNGEE. The V end was cut by 0 bases, the J end by 4 bases, with 11 bases between. CDR3 length: 15 residues. CDR3 amino acids: CASSVAGDSYNEQFF. The DNA of the CDR3 is TGTGCCAGCAGCGTAGCTGGCGACTCTTACAATGAGCAGTTCTTC.

The chain is built from TRBV5-1 and TRBJ1-1, with D possibly matching TRBD1 (5 bases). There are 13 residues in the CDR3. Germline CDR1 SGHRS, CDR2 YFSETQ. The germline V and J ends were trimmed by 0 bases and 3 bases, with 6 bases remaining between them. This chain's CDR3 is CASSLAGHTEAFF. CDR3 DNA: TGCGCCAGCAGCTTGGCGGGACACACTGAAGCTTTCTTT.

This clone has more than one count but fewer than ten. This chain uses TRBV10-2 with TRBJ2-7; the D gene could be TRBD1 or TRBD2 (5 bases each). Trimming shortened V by 2 bases and J by 2 bases, and 13 bases separated the two germline ends. The V gene's germline CDR1 is WSHSY and CDR2 SAAADI. This CDR3 has 15 amino acids. The CDR3, as DNA: TGCGCCAGCAGTGAGCCCCGGGACGGACCCTACGAGCAGTACTTC. Translated: CASSEPRDGPYEQYF.

This chain joins TRBV15 and TRBJ1-4, with a weak D call TRBD1 (5 bases). V was clipped by 1 base and J by 4 bases, with 13 bases between them. This CDR3 is built from 16 residues. Germline V gene lookup returns CDR1 LNHNV and CDR2 YYDKDF (reference sequence). The CDR3 region is CATSRGEGRDNEKLFF. CDR3 nucleotides: TGTGCCACCAGCAGAGGGGAGGGGCGGGATAATGAAAAACTGTTTTTT. Full variable domain (outside the CDR3, taken from reference TRBV15 and TRBJ1-4): DAMVIQNPRYQVTQFGKPVTLSCSQTLNHNVMYWYQQKSSQAPKLLFHYYDKDFNNEADTPDNFQSRRPNTSFCFLDIRSPGLGDTAMYLCATSRGEGRDNEKLFFGSGTQLSVL.

The chain links TRBV19 to TRBJ1-4, with D perhaps TRBD1 (5 bases). Trimming took 7 bases from V and 3 from J, leaving 15 bases between them. CDR3 length: 15 residues. Germline V lookup: CDR1 LNHDA, CDR2 SQIVND (reference sequence). The CDR3 spells CASTVGTLPNEKLFF. CDR3 nucleotide sequence: TGTGCCAGTACCGTCGGGACCCTCCCTAATGAAAAACTGTTTTTT. The full variable domain, with the rest looked up from reference TRBV19 and TRBJ1-4, is DGGITQSPKYLFRKEGQNVTLSCEQNLNHDAMYWYRQDPGQGLRLIYYSQIVNDFQKGDIAEGYSVSREKKESFPLTVTSAQKNPTAFYLCASTVGTLPNEKLFFGSGTQLSVL.

The chain has TRBV6-2 or TRBV6-3 and TRBJ2-1; no clear D gene. The CDR3 length is 16 residues. The V gene's germline CDR1 is MNHEY and CDR2 SVGEGT. V lost 2 bases and J 0 bases, leaving 11 bases between the germline ends. The DNA for the CDR3 is TGTGCCAGCAGTTACCCAAGGTCCACCTCCTACAATGAGCAGTTCTTC. It codes for CASSYPRSTSYNEQFF.

The rearrangement uses TRBV10-3 and TRBJ2-3; D possibly corresponds to TRBD2 (6 bases). This CDR3 has 13 amino acids. V lost 8 bases and J lost 1, with 10 bases in between. Germline V lookup: CDR1 ENHRY, CDR2 SYGVKD. The CDR3 region is CAIGRGGTDTQYF. The CDR3 coding sequence is TGTGCCATCGGGCGGGGAGGCACAGATACGCAGTATTTT.

The rearrangement uses TRBV27 and TRBJ2-7, with 7 bases identical to TRBD1. This CDR3 is built from 14 residues. CDR1 and CDR2 from the germline V gene are MNHEY and SMNVEV (reference sequence). The junction had 8 bases not matched to a gene; V was cut back by 3 bases and J by 6 bases. The CDR3 reads CASSLATGSPEQYF. The DNA for the CDR3 is TGTGCCAGCAGTTTGGCGACAGGGTCCCCCGAGCAGTACTTC.

The chain is built from TRBV27 and TRBJ2-7, with 12 bases identical to TRBD2. The CDR3 totals 15 residues. CDR1 and CDR2 from the germline V gene are MNHEY and SMNVEV (reference sequence). The junction had 4 bases not matched to a gene; V was cut back by 2 bases and J by 5 bases. The CDR3 protein is CASSLATSGGHEQYF. The CDR3 DNA sequence: TGTGCCAGCAGTTTAGCGACTAGCGGGGGCCACGAGCAGTACTTC.

This sequence joins TRBV19 and TRBJ2-4; 7 bases map to TRBD1. The V segment lost 8 bases and the J segment 0 bases; nucleotides outside the gene matches: 16. Germline CDR1 and CDR2: LNHDA and SQIVND (reference sequence). The CDR3 consists of 18 residues. The CDR3 here is CASGTLRDRELAKNIQYF. The CDR3 DNA sequence: TGTGCCAGTGGAACGCTCCGGGACAGAGAACTAGCCAAAAACATTCAGTACTTC.

This clone showed up just a few times. This chain joins TRBV19 and TRBJ1-1, with a tentative D call TRBD1 (6 bases). The CDR3 extends over 13 amino acids. Germline lookup yields CDR1 LNHDA and CDR2 SQIVND (reference sequence). Trimming stripped 4 bases from V and 3 bases from J, with 9 bases between. The CDR3 nucleotides read TGTGCCAGTAGTAGACAGGCTGACACTGAAGCTTTCTTT. As protein: CASSRQADTEAFF.

The V call is TRBV5-6, the J call TRBJ1-3, with TRBD1 identical over 7 bases. The V and J ends lost 4 bases and 2 bases, in that order; junction bases with no gene match: 6. The CDR3 spans 15 residues. Per the germline V gene, CDR1 is SGHDT and CDR2 is YYEEEE. DNA of the CDR3: TGTGCCAGCAGCCTTTTAGACAGGGCTGGAAACACCATATATTTT. Amino acids: CASSLLDRAGNTIYF.

The genes are TRBV6-5 and TRBJ2-2; D is uncertain. Trimming left V 7 bases short and J 2 bases short, with 11 bases between. The CDR3 has 14 amino acids. The V gene's germline CDR1 is MNHEY and CDR2 SVGAGI. This CDR3 is CASNGRVNTGELFF. The CDR3 region has the DNA TGTGCCAGCAACGGACGAGTAAACACCGGGGAGCTGTTTTTT.

The rearrangement joins TRBV5-4 to TRBJ2-1; the match to TRBD2 covers 7 bases. CDR1 and CDR2 from the germline V gene are SGHNT and YYREEE (reference sequence). The J segment lost 3 bases and the V segment lost 4 bases, leaving 10 bases of the junction unmatched. The CDR3 has 16 amino acids. The chain's CDR3 is CASSPRSGVFYNEQFF. The DNA of the CDR3 is TGTGCCAGCAGCCCCCGCAGCGGGGTATTCTACAATGAGCAGTTCTTC. Combining the CDR3 with reference TRBV5-4 and TRBJ2-1 gives the whole variable domain ETGVTQSPTHLIKTRGQQVTLRCSSQSGHNTVSWYQQALGQGPQFIFQYYREEENGRGNFPPRFSGLQFPNYSSELNVNALELDDSALYLCASSPRSGVFYNEQFFGPGTRLTVL.

The CDR3 reads CASSQLWDTQYF. The CDR3 coding sequence is TGTGCCAGCAGCCAGCTTTGGGATACGCAGTATTTT. The chain links TRBV11-2 to TRBJ2-3; D remains ambiguous. Trimming cost V 5 bases and J 6 bases, with 9 bases left between them. This CDR3 has 12 residues. CDR1 and CDR2 from the germline V gene are SGHAT and FQNNGV.